A selection of T cell receptor beta chains follows, all from one sample in a study of response to subunit inactivated influenza vaccine. TCRdb redid the calling of the RT-PCR reads with MiXCR, one entry per CDR3 protein. The data show about 160,000 distinct CDR3 sequences, about 11% seen once. Material: non-naive T cells sorted from PBMCs, obtained around seven weeks after vaccination. The receptors stem from a man in his fifties who received an inactivated influenza vaccine. Each CDR3 is given with its conserved first and last residue. D genes are given only for firm matches. The size field is filled for only some rows; it gives once, few, many or a size class.

j_call | d_call | v_call | clone_size | cdr3_aa | cdr3_nt
TRBJ1-3 | NA | TRBV20-1 | many | CSAREGQNTIYF | TGCAGTGCTAGAGAGGGGCAAAACACCATATATTTT
TRBJ1-4 | TRBD1 | TRBV7-6 | many | CASSLAYRGTNEKLFF | TGTGCCAGCAGCTTAGCCTACAGGGGAACTAATGAAAAACTGTTTTTT
TRBJ2-7 | TRBD1 | TRBV28 | many | CASSLLGQAPNEQYF | TGTGCCAGCAGTTTATTAGGACAGGCCCCCAACGAGCAGTACTTC
TRBJ1-5 | NA | TRBV11-2 | NA | CASSLWDGEPQHF | TGTGCCAGCAGCCTATGGGACGGTGAGCCCCAGCATTTT
TRBJ1-2 | NA | TRBV25-1 | NA | CASRGGVYGYTF | TGTGCCAGCAGGGGAGGGGTTTATGGCTACACCTTC
TRBJ2-2 | NA | TRBV7-6 | NA | CASRGQNTGELFF | TGTGCCAGCCGAGGACAGAACACCGGGGAGCTGTTTTTT
TRBJ2-5 | NA | TRBV5-1 | NA | CASSLVPRETQYF | TGCGCCAGCAGCTTGGTCCCCAGGGAGACCCAGTACTTC
TRBJ2-3 | NA | TRBV25-1 | NA | CASSEHTSLTDTQYF | TGTGCCAGCAGTGAGCATACTAGCCTCACAGATACGCAGTATTTT
TRBJ1-1 | NA | TRBV4-3 | few | CASSQERGAERLAFF | TGCGCCAGCAGCCAAGAGAGGGGGGCAGAGAGGCTTGCTTTCTTT
TRBJ2-7 | NA | TRBV2 | NA | CASSDSAERTLERYF | TGTGCCAGCAGTGACAGCGCGGAGAGGACCCTGGAGAGGTACTTC
TRBJ2-7 | TRBD2 | TRBV9 | many | CASSVDPQRGPRQYF | TGTGCCAGCAGCGTAGATCCACAGCGGGGCCCACGGCAGTACTTC
TRBJ1-1 | NA | TRBV20-1 | NA | CSVSSSNTEAFF | TGCAGTGTAAGCTCCTCTAACACTGAAGCTTTCTTT
TRBJ1-1 | NA | TRBV27 | many | CASSLWGNTEAFF | TGTGCCAGCAGTTTATGGGGTAACACTGAAGCTTTCTTT
TRBJ2-7 | NA | TRBV2 | few | CASSDPGEQYF | TGTGCCAGCAGTGACCCAGGAGAGCAGTACTTC
TRBJ1-2 | NA | TRBV3-1 | few | CASSQGYQVKGHGYTF | TGTGCCAGCAGCCAAGGCTACCAGGTGAAAGGCCATGGCTACACCTTC
TRBJ2-1 | TRBD2 | TRBV20-1 | NA | CSARDAGTTIYNEQFF | TGCAGTGCTAGAGATGCGGGGACTACCATTTACAATGAGCAGTTCTTC
TRBJ2-7 | NA | TRBV29-1 | NA | CSVAQGDEQYF | TGCAGCGTTGCCCAGGGAGACGAGCAGTACTTC
TRBJ2-7 | NA | TRBV4-2 | few | CASSQDFNRESHEQYF | TGTGCCAGCAGCCAAGATTTTAACAGGGAGTCACACGAGCAGTACTTC
TRBJ2-3 | TRBD2 | TRBV4-2 | few | CASSQGGAGNSDTQYF | TGTGCCAGCAGCCAAGGCGGAGCGGGAAACTCAGATACGCAGTATTTT
TRBJ2-7 | TRBD2 | TRBV5-1 | many | CASSEAGWAYEQYF | TGCGCCAGCAGTGAAGCGGGATGGGCCTACGAGCAGTACTTC
TRBJ2-5 | TRBD1 | TRBV4-1 | few | CASSLGGTGARETQYF | TGCGCCAGCAGCCTCGGCGGGACAGGGGCAAGGGAGACCCAGTACTTC
TRBJ1-6 | NA | TRBV12-3/TRBV12-4 | NA | CASSSDLDTNNSPLHF | TGTGCCAGCAGTTCCGATCTGGACACCAATAATTCACCCCTCCACTTT
TRBJ1-1 | NA | TRBV3-1 | few | CASSQETGYFRDTEAFF | TGTGCCAGCAGCCAAGAAACAGGGTATTTCAGGGACACTGAAGCTTTCTTT
TRBJ1-2 | NA | TRBV4-1 | many | CASSQGTNRDGGYTF | TGCGCCAGCAGCCAAGGGACAAACAGGGACGGCGGCTACACCTTC
TRBJ2-1 | NA | TRBV2 | NA | CASSREKLRHNEQFF | TGTGCCAGCAGCCGGGAGAAGCTGAGGCACAATGAGCAGTTCTTC
TRBJ1-2 | TRBD1 | TRBV7-2 | NA | CASSLEKGAGGYTF | TGTGCCAGCAGCTTAGAAAAGGGGGCAGGTGGCTACACCTTC
TRBJ2-2 | TRBD2 | TRBV7-8 | few | CASSARTGTSPGELFF | TGTGCCAGCAGCGCGAGAACCGGGACTAGCCCCGGGGAGCTGTTTTTT
TRBJ2-7 | NA | TRBV7-9 | few | CASSLGLVEQYF | TGTGCCAGCAGCTTAGGGCTCGTCGAGCAGTACTTC
TRBJ2-1 | NA | TRBV11-2 | many | CASSSLPPYNEQFF | TGTGCCAGCAGCTCCCTCCCTCCCTACAATGAGCAGTTCTTC
TRBJ2-7 | NA | TRBV28 | NA | CATYEQYF | TGTGCCACCTACGAGCAGTACTTC
TRBJ2-3 | NA | TRBV7-9 | medium-sized | CASSLAPDTQYF | TGTGCCAGCAGCTTAGCCCCAGATACGCAGTATTTT
TRBJ2-7 | TRBD1 | TRBV16 | few | CASSPQGAGGIYEQYF | TGTGCCAGCAGCCCCCAGGGAGCAGGGGGAATCTACGAGCAGTACTTC
TRBJ2-5 | TRBD1 | TRBV28 | NA | CASSLGGQPLRETQYF | TGTGCCAGCAGTTTAGGGGGACAGCCCCTACGAGAGACCCAGTACTTC
TRBJ2-7 | NA | TRBV27 | many | CASSLSRLAGEQYF | TGTGCCAGCAGTTTATCGCGCCTAGCAGGGGAGCAGTACTTC
TRBJ2-5 | NA | TRBV7-2 | NA | CASSPRPRGLRETQYF | TGTGCCAGCAGCCCCCGTCCGCGGGGCCTTCGGGAGACCCAGTACTTC
TRBJ2-5 | NA | TRBV5-1 | many | CASSKGLVETQYF | TGCGCCAGCAGCAAGGGACTTGTGGAGACCCAGTACTTC
TRBJ2-2 | TRBD2 | TRBV10-1 | few | CASSRQAGTNTGELFF | TGCGCCAGCAGTCGTCAAGCGGGGACGAACACCGGGGAGCTGTTTTTT
TRBJ1-4 | NA | TRBV20-1 | NA | CSAPDRKQGRAEKLFF | TGCAGTGCCCCGGACCGGAAACAGGGTCGGGCTGAAAAACTGTTTTTT
TRBJ1-1 | TRBD1 | TRBV11-2 | few | CASSLGQGAINTEAFF | TGTGCCAGCAGCTTAGGACAGGGGGCCATCAACACTGAAGCTTTCTTT
TRBJ2-7 | NA | TRBV7-2 | NA | CASSREGEQYF | TGTGCCAGCAGCCGGGAAGGCGAGCAGTACTTC
TRBJ1-4 | NA | TRBV5-1 | NA | CASSETELNEKLFF | TGCGCCAGCAGCGAGACGGAACTTAATGAAAAACTGTTTTTT
TRBJ2-6 | NA | TRBV20-1 | NA | CSASFSGANVLTF | TGCAGTGCTAGCTTCTCGGGGGCCAACGTCCTGACTTTC
TRBJ2-1 | NA | TRBV18 | few | CASSSRGTGAYNEQFF | TGTGCCAGCTCATCCCGCGGGACTGGGGCCTACAATGAGCAGTTCTTC
TRBJ1-5 | TRBD1 | TRBV20-1 | few | CSATDRASNQPQHF | TGCAGTGCTACCGACAGGGCGAGCAATCAGCCCCAGCATTTT
TRBJ1-4 | NA | TRBV7-2 | few | CASSPGEWEKLFF | TGTGCCAGCAGCCCAGGAGAGTGGGAAAAACTGTTTTTT
TRBJ1-5 | NA | TRBV7-2 | many | CASSAKPNQPQHF | TGTGCCAGCAGCGCCAAGCCCAATCAGCCCCAGCATTTT
TRBJ2-7 | NA | TRBV29-1 | NA | CSVLGYYEQYF | TGCAGCGTTCTAGGATACTACGAGCAGTACTTC
TRBJ1-5 | NA | TRBV7-2 | few | CASSLGSINQPQHF | TGTGCCAGCAGCTTAGGTTCTATCAATCAGCCCCAGCATTTT
TRBJ2-5 | NA | TRBV28 | few | CASSLGTVVSETQYF | TGTGCCAGCAGTTTGGGGACGGTAGTTAGTGAGACCCAGTACTTC
TRBJ2-2 | TRBD2 | TRBV6-4 | few | CASSEGLATGELFF | TGTGCCAGCAGTGAAGGACTAGCCACCGGGGAGCTGTTTTTT
TRBJ1-2 | NA | TRBV9 | many | CASSSPKSDDGPDF | TGTGCCAGCAGCTCCCCGAAATCAGACGACGGACCTGACTTC
TRBJ2-2 | TRBD1 | TRBV4-1 | few | CASSQTGTGYSGELFF | TGCGCCAGCAGCCAAACCGGGACAGGGTATAGCGGGGAGCTGTTTTTT
TRBJ2-5 | TRBD1 | TRBV20-1 | NA | CSARGQGYETQYF | TGCAGTGCTAGAGGACAGGGCTATGAGACCCAGTACTTC
TRBJ2-1 | TRBD2 | TRBV7-9 | many | CASSLARFAGEQDEQFF | TGTGCCAGCAGCTTAGCCCGATTTGCGGGAGAACAAGATGAGCAGTTCTTC
TRBJ2-7 | NA | TRBV20-1 | many | CSARQQSRGEQYF | TGCAGTGCTAGGCAGCAGTCAAGAGGGGAGCAGTACTTC
TRBJ2-1 | TRBD1 | TRBV20-1 | few | CSARRDSYSRNEQFF | TGCAGTGCTAGACGGGACAGTTACTCCCGCAATGAGCAGTTCTTC
TRBJ2-7 | TRBD1 | TRBV20-1 | many | CSARGSGQGIDEQYF | TGCAGTGCTAGGGGCTCCGGACAGGGGATTGACGAGCAGTACTTC
TRBJ1-2 | TRBD1 | TRBV4-2 | few | CASSSQGSVYGYTF | TGTGCCAGCAGCTCACAGGGGAGCGTCTATGGCTACACCTTC
TRBJ2-2 | NA | TRBV2 | few | CASRSAGELFF | TGTGCCAGCAGGTCTGCCGGGGAGCTGTTTTTT